These T cell receptor beta chains were read from a single sample in a study of vaccination effects on CD4 cells after COVID-19. TCRdb's copy holds only in-frame clones and misses some; the assay was immunoSEQ multiplex PCR. This sample carries approximately 70,000 clones, approximately 72% of them seen once, and the ten largest clones take around 3.2%. These receptors lack a known antigen. Source: CD4+ T cells from PBMCs cultured with HCoV-NL63 spike peptides, taken before COVID-19 vaccination. These TCRs come from a human donor who received a COVID-19 vaccine. Both conserved end residues are trimmed from each CDR3. Each record gives: J gene, V gene, CDR3 protein.

>TRBJ2-2|TRBV7-3
ASSPMISGELF
>TRBJ2-1|TRBV7-9
ASSETSGMYNEQF
>TRBJ2-1|TRBV10-1
ASSESTGGILQF
>TRBJ2-2|TRBV5-1
ASSPRTESTGELF
>TRBJ2-3|TRBV5-6
ASSFQPTVTDTQY
>TRBJ1-1|TRBV29-1
SARVTMNTEAF
>TRBJ2-6|TRBV5-1
ASSSIGGSGANVLT
>TRBJ1-2|TRBV21-1
ASSKAWARASLNYGYT
>TRBJ2-5|TRBV12-1
ASSTRTQETQY
>TRBJ2-5|TRBV11-2
ASSLGTRETQY
>TRBJ1-5|TRBV19
ASSTNRVRSNQPQH
>TRBJ1-1|TRBV21-1
ASTFGGGAF
>TRBJ2-1|TRBV5-6
ASSLSGGASEQF
>TRBJ2-6|TRBV9
ASSAGTGYSGANVLT
>TRBJ1-6|TRBV9
ASSARKGNSPLH
>TRBJ1-2|TRBV24-1
ATSASGINYGYT
>TRBJ1-6|TRBV23-1
ASSLRGSPLH